A selection of T cell receptor beta chains follows, all from one sample in a study of technical replicates of blood from a handful of donors. Clones were read by immunoSEQ multiplex PCR, and TCRdb kept only the in-frame ones, dropping some. The sample lists 85,000 to 100,000 clones, 95% occurring once. Input material: T cells isolated from PBMCs. The receptor source for this set is a human donor in good health. CDR3s include the opening cysteine and the closing phenylalanine or tryptophan. The D gene is left open where the match is weak. Clone size, where shown, is once, few, many, or a class for clones that have expanded.

CDR3 DNA,CDR3 protein,J gene,clone size,D gene,V gene
TGCGCCAGCAGCCAAAAGGGACAAACTAATGAAAAACTGTTTTTT,CASSQKGQTNEKLFF,TRBJ1-4,-,-,TRBV4-1
TGTGCCAGTAGTACCGCCTTAGGGGAGGTGAATCAGCCCCAGCATTTT,CASSTALGEVNQPQHF,TRBJ1-5,-,-,TRBV19
TGTGCCAGCAGCGTAGACCAGGGCCCTCAGCCCCAGCATTTT,CASSVDQGPQPQHF,TRBJ1-5,-,-,TRBV9
TGCGCCAGCGCCGGACTAGCGGGGACAGATACGCAGTATTTT,CASAGLAGTDTQYF,TRBJ2-3,-,TRBD2,TRBV10-1
TGTGCCAGCAGCTTCCTGAGGGTCACTGAAGCTTTCTTT,CASSFLRVTEAFF,TRBJ1-1,once,-,TRBV11-2
TGTGCCAGCAGCTTGGATCCGACAAATCCCCCCGCGATGGGCAATCAGCCCCAGCATTTT,CASSLDPTNPPAMGNQPQHF,TRBJ1-5,-,-,TRBV5-4
TGTGCCAGCAGCTTAGAACAGGGAACAGATACGCAGTATTTT,CASSLEQGTDTQYF,TRBJ2-3,-,-,TRBV7-9
TGTGCCAGCACCTCCGTCCCGAGCGGGAGGGCCAATGAGCAGTTCTTC,CASTSVPSGRANEQFF,TRBJ2-1,once,TRBD2,TRBV28
TGTGCCAGCTCTAGGGACAGGGCCGCCACCGGGGAGCTGTTTTTT,CASSRDRAATGELFF,TRBJ2-2,-,TRBD1,TRBV19
TGTGCCAGCAGGCCCACAGGAATTTATAGCAATCAGCCCCAGCATTTT,CASRPTGIYSNQPQHF,TRBJ1-5,-,-,TRBV6-6
TGTGCCAGCAGCTTAGGACAGGTCGGTTCGACTAGCACAGATACGCAGTATTTT,CASSLGQVGSTSTDTQYF,TRBJ2-3,-,-,TRBV7-8
TGCGCCAGCAGCAGCGACAGGGCCCGGACTGGCTACACCTTC,CASSSDRARTGYTF,TRBJ1-2,few,TRBD1,TRBV4-1
TGTGCCAGCAGCACTAGCGGGGGTCCCGGGGAGCTGTTTTTT,CASSTSGGPGELFF,TRBJ2-2,once,TRBD2,TRBV9
TGTGCCAGCAGTTACTCAGCAGGGGGCAGCTACGAGCAGTACTTC,CASSYSAGGSYEQYF,TRBJ2-7,-,TRBD1,TRBV6-6
TGTGCCAGCAGCCCAGACAGTTGGTCTGGAAACACCATATATTTT,CASSPDSWSGNTIYF,TRBJ1-3,once,-,TRBV6-6
TGTGCCAGCAGTTTGGTCAGCGGAGGGTACAATGAGCAGTTCTTC,CASSLVSGGYNEQFF,TRBJ2-1,-,-,TRBV6-5
TGTGCCAGCAGTGCGACGACTAGCGGGGCAGATACGCAGTATTTT,CASSATTSGADTQYF,TRBJ2-3,-,TRBD2,TRBV6-1
TGTGCCAGCAGTGAAACAGCCCCGTTAGCCTACGAGCAGTACTTC,CASSETAPLAYEQYF,TRBJ2-7,-,-,TRBV28
TGTGCCAGCAGCTCTACTGCTTCTCTAGCGGGGGGGAAAGAGACCCAGTACTTC,CASSSTASLAGGKETQYF,TRBJ2-5,-,TRBD2,TRBV7-9
TGCGCCAGCAGCCAAGAGACTAGCGGGACCCTCCATGGAGACACAGATACGCAGTATTTT,CASSQETSGTLHGDTDTQYF,TRBJ2-3,-,TRBD2,TRBV4-1
TGTGCCAGCAGCTTAGTTAGGTCTCCTCGCGGTGAAAAACTGTTTTTT,CASSLVRSPRGEKLFF,TRBJ1-4,-,-,TRBV11-2
TGTGCCAGCAGCTTAACAGGCATTCAGTACTTC,CASSLTGIQYF,TRBJ2-4,-,-,TRBV11-2
TGTGCCAGCAGCTCCACTTCTTACGGTCGCGGTGAGCAGTTCTTC,CASSSTSYGRGEQFF,TRBJ2-1,-,-,TRBV5-4
TGCGCCAGCAGCTTTTCAGAATTTTCCACCGGGGAGCTGTTTTTT,CASSFSEFSTGELFF,TRBJ2-2,-,-,TRBV5-1